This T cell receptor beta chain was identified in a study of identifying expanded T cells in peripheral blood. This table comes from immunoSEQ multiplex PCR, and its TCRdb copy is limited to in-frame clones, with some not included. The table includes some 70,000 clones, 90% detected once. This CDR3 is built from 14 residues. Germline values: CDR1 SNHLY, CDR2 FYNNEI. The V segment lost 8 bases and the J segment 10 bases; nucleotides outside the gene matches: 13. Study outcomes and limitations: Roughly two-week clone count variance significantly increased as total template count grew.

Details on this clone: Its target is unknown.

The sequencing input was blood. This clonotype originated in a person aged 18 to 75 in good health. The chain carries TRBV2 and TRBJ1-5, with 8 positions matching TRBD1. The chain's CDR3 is CASRVDRGKSPQHF. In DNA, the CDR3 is TGTGCCAGCCGGGTAGACAGGGGAAAATCCCCCCAGCATTTT.